Sequencing of this T cell receptor (beta chain) was carried out in a study of early stage breast cancer tumors. Study context: The ER+/PR+/HER2- tumors included 7 to 9 ductal and a handful of lobular carcinomas. Study-wide findings and caveats: Tumors had roughly 2.4-fold higher T cell density and higher clonality than adjacent normal breast tissue. Most shared enriched TCRB sequences were commonly generated ones. In most of the 16 patients, blood comparison separated tumor from normal breast.

This CDR3 is built from 16 residues. The germline CDR1 and CDR2 sequences are SGHNT and YENEEA. V shed 6 bases and J 5 bases; nucleotides not matched to a gene: 12. As regards this clone: Antigen: not known.

TCRdb keeps only in-frame clones here, not all; method: immunoSEQ multiplex PCR. The sample contains about 25,000 clones, around 70% of which appear only once. Sequenced input: breast tumor tissue. The sequence was collected from a person between 55 and 70 years old with breast cancer. The chain is built from TRBV11-3 and TRBJ2-7; 11 bases fit TRBD1. For the CDR3, the DNA is TGTGCCAGCAGATCCCACCCGGGACAGGGGGTCCACGAGCAGTACTTC. It translates to CASRSHPGQGVHEQYF.